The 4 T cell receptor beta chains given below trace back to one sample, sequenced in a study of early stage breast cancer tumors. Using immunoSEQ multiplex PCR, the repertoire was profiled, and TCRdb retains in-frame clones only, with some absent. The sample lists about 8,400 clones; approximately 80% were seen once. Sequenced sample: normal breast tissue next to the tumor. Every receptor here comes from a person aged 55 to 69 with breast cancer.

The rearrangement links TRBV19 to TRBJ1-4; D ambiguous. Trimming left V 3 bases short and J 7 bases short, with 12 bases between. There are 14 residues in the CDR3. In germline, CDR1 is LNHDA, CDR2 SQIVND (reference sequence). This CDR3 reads CASSITAGSEKLFF. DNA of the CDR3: TGTGCCAGTAGTATTACAGCAGGAAGTGAAAAACTGTTTTTT. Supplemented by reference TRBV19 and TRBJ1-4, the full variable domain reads DGGITQSPKYLFRKEGQNVTLSCEQNLNHDAMYWYRQDPGQGLRLIYYSQIVNDFQKGDIAEGYSVSREKKESFPLTVTSAQKNPTAFYLCASSITAGSEKLFFGSGTQLSVL.

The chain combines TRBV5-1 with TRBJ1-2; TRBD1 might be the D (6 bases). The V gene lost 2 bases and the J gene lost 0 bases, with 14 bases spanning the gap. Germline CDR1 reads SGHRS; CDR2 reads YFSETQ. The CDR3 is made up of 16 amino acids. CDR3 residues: CASSFSTGKANYGYTF. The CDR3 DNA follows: TGCGCCAGCAGCTTTTCTACAGGGAAAGCTAACTATGGCTACACCTTC.

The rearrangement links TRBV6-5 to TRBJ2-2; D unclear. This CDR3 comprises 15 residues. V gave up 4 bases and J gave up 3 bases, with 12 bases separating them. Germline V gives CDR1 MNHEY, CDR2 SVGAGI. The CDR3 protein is CASSSLGRYTGELFF. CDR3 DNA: TGTGCCAGCAGTTCCTTAGGACGGTACACCGGGGAGCTGTTTTTT.

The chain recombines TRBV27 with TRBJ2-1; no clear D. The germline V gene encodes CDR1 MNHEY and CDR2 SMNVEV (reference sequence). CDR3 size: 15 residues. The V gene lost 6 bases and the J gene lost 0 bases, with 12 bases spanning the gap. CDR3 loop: CASRTRPSSYNEQFF. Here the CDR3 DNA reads TGTGCCAGCAGGACCCGACCGAGCTCCTACAATGAGCAGTTCTTC.